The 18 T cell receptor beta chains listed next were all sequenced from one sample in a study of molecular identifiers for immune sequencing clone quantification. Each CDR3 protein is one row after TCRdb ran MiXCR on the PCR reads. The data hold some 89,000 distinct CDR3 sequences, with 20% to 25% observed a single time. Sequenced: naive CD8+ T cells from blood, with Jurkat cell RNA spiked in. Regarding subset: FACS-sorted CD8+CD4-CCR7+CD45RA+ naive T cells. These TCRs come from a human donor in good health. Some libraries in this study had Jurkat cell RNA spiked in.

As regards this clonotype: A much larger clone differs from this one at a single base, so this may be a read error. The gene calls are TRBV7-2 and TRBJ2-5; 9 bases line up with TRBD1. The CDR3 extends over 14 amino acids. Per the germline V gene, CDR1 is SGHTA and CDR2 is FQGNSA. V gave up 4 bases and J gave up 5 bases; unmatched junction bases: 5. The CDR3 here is CASSWTGDEETQYF. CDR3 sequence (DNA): TGTGCCAGCAGCTGGACAGGGGATGAGGAGACCCAGTACTTC.

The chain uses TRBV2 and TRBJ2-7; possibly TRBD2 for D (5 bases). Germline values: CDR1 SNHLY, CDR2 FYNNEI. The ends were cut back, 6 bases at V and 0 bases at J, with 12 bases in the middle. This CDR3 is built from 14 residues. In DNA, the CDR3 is TGTGCCAGCAGCGAGGCTAGCTCCTCCTACGAGCAGTACTTC. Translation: CASSEASSSYEQYF.

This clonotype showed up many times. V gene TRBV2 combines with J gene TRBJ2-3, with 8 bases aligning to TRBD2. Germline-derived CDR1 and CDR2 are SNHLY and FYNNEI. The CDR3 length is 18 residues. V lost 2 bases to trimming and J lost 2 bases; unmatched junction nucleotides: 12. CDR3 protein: CASSESLDGGAVTDTQYF. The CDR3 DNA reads TGTGCCAGCAGTGAAAGTTTGGACGGGGGGGCCGTCACAGATACGCAGTATTTT. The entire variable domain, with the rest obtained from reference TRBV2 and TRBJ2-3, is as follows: EPEVTQTPSHQVTQMGQEVILRCVPISNHLYFYWYRQILGQKVEFLVSFYNNEISEKSEIFDDQFSVERPDGSNFTLKIRSTKLEDSAMYFCASSESLDGGAVTDTQYFGPGTRLTVL.

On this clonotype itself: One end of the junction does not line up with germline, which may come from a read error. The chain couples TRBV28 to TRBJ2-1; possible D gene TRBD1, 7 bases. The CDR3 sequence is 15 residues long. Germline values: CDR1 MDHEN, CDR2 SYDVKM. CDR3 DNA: TGTGCCGGCAGTGCCGAGGAGGGGGCTTACAATGAGCAGTTCTTC. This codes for CAGSAEEGAYNEQFF.

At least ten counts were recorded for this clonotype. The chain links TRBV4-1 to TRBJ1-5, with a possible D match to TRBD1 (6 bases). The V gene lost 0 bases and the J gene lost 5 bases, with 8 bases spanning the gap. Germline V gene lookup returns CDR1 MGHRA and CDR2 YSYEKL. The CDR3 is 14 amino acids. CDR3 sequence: CASSQDTGYQPQHF. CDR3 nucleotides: TGCGCCAGCAGCCAAGATACAGGGTATCAGCCCCAGCATTTT.

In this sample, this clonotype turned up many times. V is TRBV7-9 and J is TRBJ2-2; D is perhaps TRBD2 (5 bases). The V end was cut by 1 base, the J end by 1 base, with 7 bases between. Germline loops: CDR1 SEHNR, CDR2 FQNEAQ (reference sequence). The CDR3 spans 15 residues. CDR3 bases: TGTGCCAGCAGCTTAGAGGACTGGAACACCGGGGAGCTGTTTTTT. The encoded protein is CASSLEDWNTGELFF. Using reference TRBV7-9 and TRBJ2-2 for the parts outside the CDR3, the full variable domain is DTGVSQNPRHKITKRGQNVTFRCDPISEHNRLYWYRQTLGQGPEFLTYFQNEAQLEKSRLLSDRFSAERPKGSFSTLEIQRTEQGDSAMYLCASSLEDWNTGELFFGEGSRLTVL.

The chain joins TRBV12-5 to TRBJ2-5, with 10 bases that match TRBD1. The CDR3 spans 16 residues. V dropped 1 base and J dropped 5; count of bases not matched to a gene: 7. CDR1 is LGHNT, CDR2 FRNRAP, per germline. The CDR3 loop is CASGLEGTGETETQYF. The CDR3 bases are TGTGCTAGTGGTTTGGAGGGGACAGGGGAGACGGAGACCCAGTACTTC.

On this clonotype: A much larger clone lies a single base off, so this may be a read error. The CDR3 nucleotides read TGTGCCAGCAGTGACTCCGGGACAGGGGGAGAGACCCAGTGCTTC. Its translation is CASSDSGTGGETQCF. The chain couples TRBV6-6 to TRBJ2-5; 11 bases match TRBD1. The CDR3 is 15 residues long. CDR1 is MNHNY and CDR2 is SVGAGI in the germline V gene (reference sequence).

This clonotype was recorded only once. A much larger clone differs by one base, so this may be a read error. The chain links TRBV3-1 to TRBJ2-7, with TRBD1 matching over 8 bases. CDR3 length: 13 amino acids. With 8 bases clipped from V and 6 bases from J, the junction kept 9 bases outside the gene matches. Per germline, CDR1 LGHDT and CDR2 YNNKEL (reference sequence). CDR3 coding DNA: TGTGCCAGCGGGACAGGAGTGCGCACCGAGCAGTACTTC. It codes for CASGTGVRTEQYF.

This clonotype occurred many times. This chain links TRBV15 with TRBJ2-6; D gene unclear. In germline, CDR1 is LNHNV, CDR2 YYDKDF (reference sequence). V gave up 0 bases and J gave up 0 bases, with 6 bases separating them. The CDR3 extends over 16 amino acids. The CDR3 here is CATSREESSGANVLTF. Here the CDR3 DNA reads TGTGCCACCAGCAGAGAGGAGTCCTCTGGGGCCAACGTCCTGACTTTC. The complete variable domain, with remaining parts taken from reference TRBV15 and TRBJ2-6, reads DAMVIQNPRYQVTQFGKPVTLSCSQTLNHNVMYWYQQKSSQAPKLLFHYYDKDFNNEADTPDNFQSRRPNTSFCFLDIRSPGLGDTAMYLCATSREESSGANVLTFGAGSRLTVL.

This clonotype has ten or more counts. CDR3 nucleotides: TGTGCCAGCAGCCTCCTGGGGGAGTACACTGAAGCTTTCTTT. This sequence encodes CASSLLGEYTEAFF. The chain has TRBV27 and TRBJ1-1; possibly TRBD1 for D (5 bases). CDR1 is MNHEY, CDR2 SMNVEV, per germline (reference sequence). V lost 6 bases and J 3 bases, leaving 14 bases between the germline ends. CDR3 length: 14 residues.

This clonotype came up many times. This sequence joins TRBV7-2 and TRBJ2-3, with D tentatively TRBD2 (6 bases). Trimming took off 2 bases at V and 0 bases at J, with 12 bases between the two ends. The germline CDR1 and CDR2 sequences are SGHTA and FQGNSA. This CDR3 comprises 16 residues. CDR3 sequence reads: CASSLWSGTSTDTQYF. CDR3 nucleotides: TGTGCCAGCAGCTTATGGTCCGGGACTAGCACAGATACGCAGTATTTT.

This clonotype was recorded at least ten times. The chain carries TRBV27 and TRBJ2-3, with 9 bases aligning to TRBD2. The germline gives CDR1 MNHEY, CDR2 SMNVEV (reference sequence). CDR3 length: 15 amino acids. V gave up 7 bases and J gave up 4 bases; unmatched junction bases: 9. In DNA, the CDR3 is TGTGCCAGCAATAGAGGCGGGAGGGCCGCAGATACGCAGTATTTT. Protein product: CASNRGGRAADTQYF.

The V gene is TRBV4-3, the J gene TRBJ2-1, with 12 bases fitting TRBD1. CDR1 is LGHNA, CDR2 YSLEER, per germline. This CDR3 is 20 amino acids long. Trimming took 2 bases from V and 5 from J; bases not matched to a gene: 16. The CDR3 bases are TGCGCCAGCAGCCAAACATACGGGACAGGGGGCAGCATTAGGAACAATGAGCAGTTCTTC. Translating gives CASSQTYGTGGSIRNNEQFF.

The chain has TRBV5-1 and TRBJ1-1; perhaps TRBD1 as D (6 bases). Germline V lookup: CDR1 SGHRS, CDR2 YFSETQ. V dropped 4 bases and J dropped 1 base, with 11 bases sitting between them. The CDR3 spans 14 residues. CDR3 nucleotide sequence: TGCGCCAGCAGCCCGACAGGAAAGAACACTGAAGCTTTCTTT. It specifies CASSPTGKNTEAFF. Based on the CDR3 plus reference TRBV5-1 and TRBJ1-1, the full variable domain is KAGVTQTPRYLIKTRGQQVTLSCSPISGHRSVSWYQQTPGQGLQFLFEYFSETQRNKGNFPGRFSGRQFSNSRSEMNVSTLELGDSALYLCASSPTGKNTEAFFGQGTRLTVV.

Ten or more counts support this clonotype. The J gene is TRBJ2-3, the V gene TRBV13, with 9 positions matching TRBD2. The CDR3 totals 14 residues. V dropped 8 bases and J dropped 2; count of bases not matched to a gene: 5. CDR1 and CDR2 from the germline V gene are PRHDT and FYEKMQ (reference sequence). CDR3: CASLAGGSTDTQYF. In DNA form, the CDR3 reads TGTGCCAGCTTGGCGGGGGGGTCCACAGATACGCAGTATTTT.

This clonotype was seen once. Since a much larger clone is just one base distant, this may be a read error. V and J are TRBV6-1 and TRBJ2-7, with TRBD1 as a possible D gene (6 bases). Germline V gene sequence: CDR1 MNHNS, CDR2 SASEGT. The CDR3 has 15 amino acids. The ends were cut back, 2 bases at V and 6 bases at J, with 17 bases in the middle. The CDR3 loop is CASSEKQGRVCEQYF. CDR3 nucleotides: TGTGCCAGCAGTGAAAAACAGGGTAGGGTCTGCGAGCAGTACTTC.

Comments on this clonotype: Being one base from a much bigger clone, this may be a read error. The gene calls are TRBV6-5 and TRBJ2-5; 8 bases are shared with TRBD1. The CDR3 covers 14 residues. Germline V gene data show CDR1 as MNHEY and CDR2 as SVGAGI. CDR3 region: CASSYSTGVEAQYF. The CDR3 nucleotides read TGTGCCAGCAGTTACTCGACAGGGGTAGAGGCCCAGTACTTC.